This TCR beta chain was profiled in a study of cytomegalovirus exposure and HLA in healthy donors. In the case of this clone: What it binds is not known.

Germline V gene lookup returns CDR1 SGDLS and CDR2 YYNGEE. V dropped 3 bases and J dropped 0; count of bases not matched to a gene: 7. The CDR3 consists of 17 residues. The donors formed part of the roughly 120-subject validation cohort, distinct from the roughly 700-subject first cohort. Findings of the study overall: The classifier reportedly diagnosed cytomegalovirus status with high specificity and sensitivity. The study labeled 150 or so TCR beta chains cytomegalovirus-associated.

Produced via immunoSEQ multiplex PCR; TCRdb's table is partial and in-frame only. Among about 130,000 clones listed, approximately 95% were seen once. The TCR originated in a man between 18 and 29 years old in good health and CMV-seronegative. Sequencing was done on a sample of PBMCs. This chain links TRBV9 with TRBJ2-3; 10 positions match TRBD2. The CDR3 DNA is TGTGCCAGCAGCGAAAGGACTAGCGGAGTGAGCACAGATACGCAGTATTTT. It is translated as CASSERTSGVSTDTQYF.